This T cell receptor (beta chain) was found in a study of post-analysis software for immune sequencing data. Study background: Relapsing-remitting, secondary progressive and progressive-relapsing forms of multiple sclerosis all featured among disease courses.

Presence of unique molecular identifiers characterized the TCR beta cDNA libraries. The source material, about 0.9 to 11 million T cells, gave rise to about 460,000 cDNA molecules. Each CDR3 protein gets one entry after TCRdb re-called the PCR reads with MiXCR. The repertoire has some 690,000 distinct CDR3 sequences, 59% of them found once; the top ten carry around 11%. Comment on this clonotype: Its antigen is unidentified.

Trimming cost V 0 bases and J 0 bases, with 13 bases left between them. CDR3 length equals 16 residues. Germline CDR1 DFQATT, CDR2 SNEGSKA (reference sequence). Findings and caveats of the study: Those with multiple sclerosis, the patient group, showed significantly lower normalized Chao1 diversity than controls. Compared with controls, patients had more of about five TRBV segments, including TRBV5-6, TRBV5-1 and TRBV20-1.

The sequence derives from a girl aged 2 to 9 with multiple sclerosis. V usage is TRBV20-1 and J usage is TRBJ2-3; possibly TRBD2 for D (5 bases). Sequencing was carried out using blood. CDR3 in DNA: TGCAGTGCTAGAGATCTGCCGGCGGGTAGCACAGATACGCAGTATTTT. It codes for CSARDLPAGSTDTQYF.